The rows below give T cell receptor beta chains drawn from one sample of a study of graft-versus-host responses after intestinal transplantation. Produced via immunoSEQ multiplex PCR; TCRdb's table is partial and in-frame only. The table shows 110,000 to 150,000 clones, with nearly 95% occurring only once. These receptors' targets are unknown. Sequenced material: unstimulated CD4+ T cells sorted from spleen or lymph node cells, taken before intestinal transplant. The receptors originated from a human donor who received an intestinal transplant. Each CDR3 is given with its conserved first and last residue. Each record gives: clone size, V gene, D gene, J gene, CDR3 length, CDR3 DNA, CDR3 protein. D genes are given only for firm matches. Rows give clone size only sometimes, using once, few, many, or a class for an expanded clone.

abundance: few; v_gene: TRBV5-1; d_gene: TRBD2; j_gene: TRBJ2-7; len: 16; CDR3nt: TGCGCCAGCAGCTTGTATAGCGGGAGAAGGTCCTACGAGCAGTACTTC; CDR3aa: CASSLYSGRRSYEQYF
abundance: .; v_gene: TRBV18; d_gene: .; j_gene: TRBJ1-6; len: 17; CDR3nt: TGTGCCAGCTCACCAGACAGAACGAGCTCCTATAATTCACCCCTCCACTTT; CDR3aa: CASSPDRTSSYNSPLHF
abundance: .; v_gene: TRBV5-4; d_gene: .; j_gene: TRBJ2-1; len: 15; CDR3nt: TGTGCCAGCAGCCCACAGGGGACTACCTACAATGAGCAGTTCTTC; CDR3aa: CASSPQGTTYNEQFF
abundance: .; v_gene: TRBV4-2; d_gene: .; j_gene: TRBJ1-5; len: 18; CDR3nt: TGTGCCAGCAGCCAATATGGTCTTATGGGGGGAAGCAATCAGCCCCAGCATTTT; CDR3aa: CASSQYGLMGGSNQPQHF
abundance: .; v_gene: TRBV19; d_gene: .; j_gene: TRBJ2-7; len: 15; CDR3nt: TGTGCCAGTACCCCTTCAGGGACTTCCCCCTACGAGCAGTACTTC; CDR3aa: CASTPSGTSPYEQYF
abundance: .; v_gene: TRBV11-3; d_gene: TRBD2; j_gene: TRBJ2-3; len: 15; CDR3nt: TGTGCCAGCAGCCAACGGCCGGGGGGTAGAGATACGCAGTATTTT; CDR3aa: CASSQRPGGRDTQYF
abundance: .; v_gene: TRBV5-1; d_gene: .; j_gene: TRBJ2-5; len: 16; CDR3nt: TGCGCCAGCAGCCCCCGGCAGGGGGGAGGCCAAGAGACCCAGTACTTC; CDR3aa: CASSPRQGGGQETQYF
abundance: few; v_gene: TRBV4-1; d_gene: .; j_gene: TRBJ1-4; len: 14; CDR3nt: TGCGCCAGCCGCAAACCCGGGTCTAATGAAAAACTGTTTTTT; CDR3aa: CASRKPGSNEKLFF
abundance: .; v_gene: TRBV28; d_gene: .; j_gene: TRBJ2-7; len: 11; CDR3nt: TGTGCCAGCAGCAGGGGCGGGGAGCAGTACTTC; CDR3aa: CASSRGGEQYF
abundance: .; v_gene: TRBV9; d_gene: TRBD2; j_gene: TRBJ2-7; len: 13; CDR3nt: TGTGCCAGCAGCCGGGAGGGGCTCGACGAGCAGTACTTC; CDR3aa: CASSREGLDEQYF
abundance: once; v_gene: TRBV6-1; d_gene: .; j_gene: TRBJ2-1; len: 13; CDR3nt: TGTGCCAGCAGCCCTGTGGTGACCAATGAGCAGTTCTTC; CDR3aa: CASSPVVTNEQFF
abundance: .; v_gene: TRBV19; d_gene: .; j_gene: TRBJ1-1; len: 14; CDR3nt: TGTGCCAGTAGCAAAGATGAGGTGGGCACTGAAGCTTTCTTT; CDR3aa: CASSKDEVGTEAFF
abundance: .; v_gene: TRBV5-1; d_gene: .; j_gene: TRBJ2-7; len: 14; CDR3nt: TGCGCCAGCAGCTTAGGCGCACCCTCCTACGAGCAGTACTTC; CDR3aa: CASSLGAPSYEQYF
abundance: .; v_gene: TRBV30; d_gene: .; j_gene: TRBJ2-6; len: 15; CDR3nt: TGTGCCTGGGACAGGCGGGTCTCTGGGGCCAACGTCCTGACTTTC; CDR3aa: CAWDRRVSGANVLTF
abundance: .; v_gene: TRBV28; d_gene: .; j_gene: TRBJ2-7; len: 22; CDR3nt: TGTGCCAGCAGTTTAAATTTTGGGACAGGGGTATCCCTAGTAGCGGGAGCCTACGAGCAGTACTTC; CDR3aa: CASSLNFGTGVSLVAGAYEQYF
abundance: .; v_gene: TRBV6-1; d_gene: .; j_gene: TRBJ2-5; len: 14; CDR3nt: TGTGCCAGCAGTGACGGGGGGCGCGGTGAGACCCAGTACTTC; CDR3aa: CASSDGGRGETQYF